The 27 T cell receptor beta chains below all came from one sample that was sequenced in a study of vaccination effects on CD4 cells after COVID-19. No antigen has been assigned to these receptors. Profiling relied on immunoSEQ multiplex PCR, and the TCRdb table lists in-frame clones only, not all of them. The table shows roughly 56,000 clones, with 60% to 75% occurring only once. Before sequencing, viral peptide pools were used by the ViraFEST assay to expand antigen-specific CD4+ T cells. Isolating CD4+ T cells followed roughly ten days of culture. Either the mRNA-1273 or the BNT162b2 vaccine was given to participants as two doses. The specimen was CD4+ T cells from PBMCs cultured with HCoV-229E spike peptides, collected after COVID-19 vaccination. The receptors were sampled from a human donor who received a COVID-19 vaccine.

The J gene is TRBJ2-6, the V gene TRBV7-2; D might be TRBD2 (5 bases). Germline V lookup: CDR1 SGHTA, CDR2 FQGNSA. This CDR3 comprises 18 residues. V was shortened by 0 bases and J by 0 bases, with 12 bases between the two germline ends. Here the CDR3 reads CASSLAIGRYSGANVLTF. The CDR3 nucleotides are TGTGCCAGCAGCTTAGCTATAGGGAGATACTCTGGGGCCAACGTCCTGACTTTC.

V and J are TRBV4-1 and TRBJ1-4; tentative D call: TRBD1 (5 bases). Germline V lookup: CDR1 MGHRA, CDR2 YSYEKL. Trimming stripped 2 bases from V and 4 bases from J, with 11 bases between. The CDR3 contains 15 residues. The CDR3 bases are TGCGCCAGCAGCCAACAGGGCGGGGATAATGAAAAACTGTTTTTT. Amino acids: CASSQQGGDNEKLFF.

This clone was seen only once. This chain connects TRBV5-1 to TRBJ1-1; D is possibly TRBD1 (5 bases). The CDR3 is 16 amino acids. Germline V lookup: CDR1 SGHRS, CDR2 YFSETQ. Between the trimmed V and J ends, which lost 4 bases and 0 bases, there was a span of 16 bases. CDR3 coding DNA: TGCGCCAGCAGCCTGGATTTAGGGGTGATGAACACTGAAGCTTTCTTT. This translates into CASSLDLGVMNTEAFF.

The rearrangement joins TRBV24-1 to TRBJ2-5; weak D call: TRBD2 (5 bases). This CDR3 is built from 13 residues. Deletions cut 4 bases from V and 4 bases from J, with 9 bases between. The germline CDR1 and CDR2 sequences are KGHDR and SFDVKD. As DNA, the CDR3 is TGTGCCACCAGTGAGACGGGATTAGAGACCCAGTACTTC. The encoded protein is CATSETGLETQYF.

The CDR3 DNA reads as TGTGCCAGCAGTTTCATTGGATCTTCTGGCTACACCTTC. It translates to CASSFIGSSGYTF. The J gene is TRBJ1-2, the V gene TRBV28, with unresolved D. V dropped 3 bases and J dropped 7 bases, with 12 bases sitting between them. This CDR3 has 13 amino acids. Germline CDR1 reads MDHEN; CDR2 reads SYDVKM.

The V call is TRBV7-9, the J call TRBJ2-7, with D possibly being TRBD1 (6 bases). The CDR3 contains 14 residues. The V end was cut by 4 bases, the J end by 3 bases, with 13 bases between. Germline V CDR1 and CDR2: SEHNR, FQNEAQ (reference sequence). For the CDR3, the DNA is TGTGCCAGCAGCTCACAGGACAGAAACTACGAGCAGTACGTC. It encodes CASSSQDRNYEQYV.

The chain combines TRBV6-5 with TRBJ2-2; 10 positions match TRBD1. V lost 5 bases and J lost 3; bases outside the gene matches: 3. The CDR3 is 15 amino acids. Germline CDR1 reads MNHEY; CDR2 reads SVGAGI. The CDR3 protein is CASSPGTGDTGELFF. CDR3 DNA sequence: TGTGCCAGCAGTCCCGGGACAGGGGACACCGGGGAGCTGTTTTTT.

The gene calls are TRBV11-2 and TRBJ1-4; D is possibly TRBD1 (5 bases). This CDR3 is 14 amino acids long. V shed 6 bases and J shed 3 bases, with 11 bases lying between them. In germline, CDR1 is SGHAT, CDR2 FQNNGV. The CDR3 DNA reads TGTGCCAGCAGACGGGACTCGGCTAATGAAAAACTGTTTTTT. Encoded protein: CASRRDSANEKLFF. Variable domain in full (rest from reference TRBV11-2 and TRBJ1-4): EAGVAQSPRYKIIEKRQSVAFWCNPISGHATLYWYQQILGQGPKLLIQFQNNGVVDDSQLPKDRFSAERLKGVDSTLKIQPAKLEDSAVYLCASRRDSANEKLFFGSGTQLSVL.

The CDR3 DNA reads TGTGCCAGCAGTTTTCTCCAGGGCGAGCAGTACGTC. Translated, it gives CASSFLQGEQYV. The chain links TRBV28 to TRBJ2-7, with a weak D call TRBD1 (5 bases). Trimming shortened V by 3 bases and J by 6 bases, and 9 bases separated the two germline ends. Germline V lookup: CDR1 MDHEN, CDR2 SYDVKM. CDR3 length equals 12 residues.

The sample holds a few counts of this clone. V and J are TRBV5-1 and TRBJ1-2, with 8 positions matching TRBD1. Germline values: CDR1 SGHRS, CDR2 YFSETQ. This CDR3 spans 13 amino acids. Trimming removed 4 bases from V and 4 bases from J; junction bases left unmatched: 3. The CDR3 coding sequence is TGCGCCAGCAGCCCGGACAGGGCCTATGGCTACACCTTC. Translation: CASSPDRAYGYTF.

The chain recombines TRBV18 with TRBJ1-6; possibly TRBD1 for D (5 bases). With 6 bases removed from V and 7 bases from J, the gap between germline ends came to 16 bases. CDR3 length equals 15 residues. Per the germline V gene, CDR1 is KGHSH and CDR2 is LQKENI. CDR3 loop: CASSPSGLLNSPLHF. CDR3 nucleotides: TGTGCCAGCTCGCCCTCGGGACTGCTGAATTCACCCCTCCACTTT. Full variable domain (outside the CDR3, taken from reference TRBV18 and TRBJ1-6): NAGVMQNPRHLVRRRGQEARLRCSPMKGHSHVYWYRQLPEEGLKFMVYLQKENIIDESGMPKERFSAEFPKEGPSILRIQQVVRGDSAAYFCASSPSGLLNSPLHFGNGTRLTVT.

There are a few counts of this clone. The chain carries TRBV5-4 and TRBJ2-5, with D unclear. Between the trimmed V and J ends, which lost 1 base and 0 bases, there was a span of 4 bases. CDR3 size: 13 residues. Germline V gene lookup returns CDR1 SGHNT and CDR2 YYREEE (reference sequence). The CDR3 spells CASSLTDQETQYF. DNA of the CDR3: TGTGCCAGCAGCTTGACAGACCAAGAGACCCAGTACTTC.

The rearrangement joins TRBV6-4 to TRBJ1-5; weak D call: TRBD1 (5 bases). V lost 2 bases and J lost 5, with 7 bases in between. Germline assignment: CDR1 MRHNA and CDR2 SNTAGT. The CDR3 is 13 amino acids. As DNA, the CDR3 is TGTGCCAGCAGTGACACAGGAGATCAGCCCCAGCATTTT. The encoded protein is CASSDTGDQPQHF.

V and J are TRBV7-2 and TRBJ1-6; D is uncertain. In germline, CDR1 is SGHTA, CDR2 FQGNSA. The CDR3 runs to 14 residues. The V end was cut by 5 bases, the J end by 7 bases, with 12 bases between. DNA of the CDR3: TGTGCCAGCAGCCAGGCCTTGCTCAATTCACCCCTCCACTTT. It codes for CASSQALLNSPLHF.

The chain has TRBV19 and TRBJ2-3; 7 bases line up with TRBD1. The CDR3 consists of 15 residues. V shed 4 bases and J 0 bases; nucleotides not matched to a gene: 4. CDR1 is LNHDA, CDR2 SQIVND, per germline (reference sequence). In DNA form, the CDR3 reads TGTGCCAGTAGTAACCGGGACAGTAGCACAGATACGCAGTATTTT. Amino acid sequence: CASSNRDSSTDTQYF.

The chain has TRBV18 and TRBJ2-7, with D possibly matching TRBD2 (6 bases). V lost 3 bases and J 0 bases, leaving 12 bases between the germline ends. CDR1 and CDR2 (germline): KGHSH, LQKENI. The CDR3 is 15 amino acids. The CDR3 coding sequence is TGTGCCAGCTCACCCGGAGGGCAACGCTCCTACGAGCAGTACGTC. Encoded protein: CASSPGGQRSYEQYV.

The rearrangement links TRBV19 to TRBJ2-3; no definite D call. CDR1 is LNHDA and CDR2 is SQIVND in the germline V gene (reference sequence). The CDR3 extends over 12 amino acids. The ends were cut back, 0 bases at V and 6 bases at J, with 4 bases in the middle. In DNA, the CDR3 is TGTGCCAGTAGTATAGATGGGGATACGCAGTATTTT. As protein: CASSIDGDTQYF. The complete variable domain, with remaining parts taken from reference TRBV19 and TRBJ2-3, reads DGGITQSPKYLFRKEGQNVTLSCEQNLNHDAMYWYRQDPGQGLRLIYYSQIVNDFQKGDIAEGYSVSREKKESFPLTVTSAQKNPTAFYLCASSIDGDTQYFGPGTRLTVL.

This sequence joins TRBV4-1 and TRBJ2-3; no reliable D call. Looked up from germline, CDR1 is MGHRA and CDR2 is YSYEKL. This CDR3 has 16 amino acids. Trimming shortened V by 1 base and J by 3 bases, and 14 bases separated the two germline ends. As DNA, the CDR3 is TGCGCCAGCAGCCAAGGGCGTTCCAGAGAGACAGATACGCAGTATTTT. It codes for CASSQGRSRETDTQYF.

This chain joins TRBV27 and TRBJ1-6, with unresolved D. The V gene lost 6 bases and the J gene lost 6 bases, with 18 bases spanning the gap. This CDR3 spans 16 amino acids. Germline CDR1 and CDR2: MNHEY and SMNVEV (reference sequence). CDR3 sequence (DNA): TGTGCCAGCAGCTCTCCCCTGCAGTCCCTTAATTCACCCCTCCACTTT. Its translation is CASSSPLQSLNSPLHF.

The CDR3 loop reads CASSWAVQETQYF. CDR3 nucleotides: TGCGCCAGCAGCTGGGCCGTACAAGAGACCCAGTACTTC. The V and J genes are TRBV5-1 and TRBJ2-5; D uncertain. The ends were cut back, 3 bases at V and 2 bases at J, with 8 bases in the middle. The CDR3 has 13 amino acids. Germline CDR1 is SGHRS and CDR2 is YFSETQ.

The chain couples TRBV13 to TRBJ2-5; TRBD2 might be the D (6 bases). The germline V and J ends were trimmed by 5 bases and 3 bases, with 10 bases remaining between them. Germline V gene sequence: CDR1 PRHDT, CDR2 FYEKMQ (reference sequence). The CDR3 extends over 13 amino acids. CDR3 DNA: TGTGCCAGCAGCCCGACTAGGGAAGAGACCCAGTACTTC. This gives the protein CASSPTREETQYF. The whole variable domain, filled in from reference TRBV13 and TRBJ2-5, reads AAGVIQSPRHLIKEKRETATLKCYPIPRHDTVYWYQQGPGQDPQFLISFYEKMQSDKGSIPDRFSAQQFSDYHSELNMSSLELGDSALYFCASSPTREETQYFGPGTRLLVL.

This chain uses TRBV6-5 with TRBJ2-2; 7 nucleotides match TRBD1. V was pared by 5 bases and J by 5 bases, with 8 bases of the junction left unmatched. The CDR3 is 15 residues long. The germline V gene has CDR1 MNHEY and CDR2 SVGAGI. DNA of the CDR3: TGTGCCAGCAGTCCGCCCGGGACAGTGACCGGGGAGCTGTTTTTT. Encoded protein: CASSPPGTVTGELFF.

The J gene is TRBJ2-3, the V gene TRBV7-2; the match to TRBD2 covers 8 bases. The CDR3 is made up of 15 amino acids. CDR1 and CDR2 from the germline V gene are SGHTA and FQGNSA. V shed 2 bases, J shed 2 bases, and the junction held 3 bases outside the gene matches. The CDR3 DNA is TGTGCCAGCAGCTTACGGGGGGGAAACACAGATACGCAGTATTTT. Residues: CASSLRGGNTDTQYF.

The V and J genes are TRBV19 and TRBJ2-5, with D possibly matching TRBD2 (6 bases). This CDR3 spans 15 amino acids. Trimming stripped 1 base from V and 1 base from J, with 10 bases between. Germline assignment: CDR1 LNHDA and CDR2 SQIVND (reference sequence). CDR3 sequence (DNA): TGTGCCAGTAGTATAGGTGGGGGGTTCCAAGAGACCCAGTACTTC. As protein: CASSIGGGFQETQYF.

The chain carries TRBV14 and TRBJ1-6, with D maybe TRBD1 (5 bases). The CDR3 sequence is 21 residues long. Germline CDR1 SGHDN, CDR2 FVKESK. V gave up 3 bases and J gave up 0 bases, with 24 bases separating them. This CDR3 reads CASSQIDRLKFTGSYNSPLHF. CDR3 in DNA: TGTGCCAGCAGCCAGATCGACAGATTGAAATTCACGGGCTCCTATAATTCACCCCTCCACTTT.

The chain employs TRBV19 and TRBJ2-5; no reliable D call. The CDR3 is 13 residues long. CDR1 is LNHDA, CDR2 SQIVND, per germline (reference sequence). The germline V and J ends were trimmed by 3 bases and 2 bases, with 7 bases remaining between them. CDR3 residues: CASSMGRQETQYF. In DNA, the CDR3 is TGTGCCAGTAGTATGGGCAGGCAAGAGACCCAGTACTTC.

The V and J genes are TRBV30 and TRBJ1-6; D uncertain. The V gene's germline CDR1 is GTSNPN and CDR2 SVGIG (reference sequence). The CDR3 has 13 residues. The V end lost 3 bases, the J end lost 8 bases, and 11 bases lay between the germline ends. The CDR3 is CAWSVGYDSPLHF. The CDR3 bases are TGTGCCTGGAGCGTAGGGTATGATTCACCCCTCCACTTT. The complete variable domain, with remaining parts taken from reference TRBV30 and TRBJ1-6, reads SQTIHQWPATLVQPVGSPLSLECTVEGTSNPNLYWYRQAAGRGLQLLFYSVGIGQISSEVPQNLSASRPQDRQFILSSKKLLLSDSGFYLCAWSVGYDSPLHFGNGTRLTVT.